This TCR beta chain was recovered during a study of cytomegalovirus exposure and HLA in healthy donors. Findings and caveats of the study: TCR beta chains numbering more than 150 were designated cytomegalovirus-associated. A prior analysis recorded that most TCR beta V segments were productive about 87% or about 30% of the time.

Of note for this clone: The antigen is not known.

CDR3 length: 14 amino acids. Germline loops: CDR1 MNHEY, CDR2 SVGAGI. Deletions cut 6 bases from V and 6 bases from J, with 15 bases between. The primer mix had 60 Vbeta and 13 Jbeta primers. The method was immunoSEQ multiplex PCR; TCRdb's version includes in-frame clones alone and lacks a portion of them. This sample carries fewer than 130,000 clones, with around 0.59% going to the ten biggest clones. The TCR originated in a man aged 50-59 years in good health and CMV-seronegative. V and J are TRBV6-5 and TRBJ1-3; a possible D gene is TRBD1 (6 bases). The material sequenced was PBMCs. The CDR3 region is CASSNRDTVNTIYF. The CDR3 coding sequence is TGTGCCAGCAGCAACCGGGACACAGTAAACACCATATATTTT.